This T cell receptor beta chain is from a study of blood T cell repertoires in COVID-19. Across the whole study: From T cells, B-cell-depleted T cells, or PBMCs came the material, which was cDNA or gDNA.

As handled by the study authors: For nucleated cells, counts were estimated from reference gene primer amplification. Here immunoSEQ multiplex PCR was the method, and the copy in TCRdb shows in-frame clones only, minus some. That table is the source of V, J and clone size, and D and trimming were worked out from the DNA. The profile shows under 200,000 clones, 80% of them singletons. The ends were cut back, 5 bases at V and 4 bases at J, with 15 bases in the middle. This CDR3 is built from 15 residues. The study drew participants aged about 18 to 95 years from roughly 25 US areas. Donors of Cohort 3 who recovered were those that had two negative PCRs, clearance, or symptom resolution.

The sequenced material came from PBMCs or T cells enriched from blood (not recorded which). The V and J genes are TRBV23-1 and TRBJ1-5, with D possibly TRBD1 on 5 matching bases. TRBV23-1 is an open reading frame, and its role is uncertain. This TCR was sampled from a woman aged 60-75 years who had recovered from COVID-19. Here the CDR3 DNA reads TGCGCCAGCAGTTCTCAGGGATGGGAAAATCAGCCCCAGCATTTT. It encodes CASSSQGWENQPQHF.